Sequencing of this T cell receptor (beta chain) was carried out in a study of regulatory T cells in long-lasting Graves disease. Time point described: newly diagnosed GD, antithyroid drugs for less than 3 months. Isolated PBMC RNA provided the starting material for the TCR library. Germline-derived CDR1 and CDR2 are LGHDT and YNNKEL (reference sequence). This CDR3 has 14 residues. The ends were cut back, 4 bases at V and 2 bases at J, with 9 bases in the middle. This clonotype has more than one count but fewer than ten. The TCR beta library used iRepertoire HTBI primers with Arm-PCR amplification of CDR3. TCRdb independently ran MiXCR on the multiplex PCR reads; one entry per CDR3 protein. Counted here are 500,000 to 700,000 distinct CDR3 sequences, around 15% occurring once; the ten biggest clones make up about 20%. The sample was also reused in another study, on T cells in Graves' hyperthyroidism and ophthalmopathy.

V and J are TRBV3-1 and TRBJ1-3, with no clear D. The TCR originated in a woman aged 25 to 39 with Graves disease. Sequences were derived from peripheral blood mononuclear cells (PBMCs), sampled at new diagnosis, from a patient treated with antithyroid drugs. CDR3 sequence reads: CASSPASTGNTIYF. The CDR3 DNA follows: TGTGCCAGCAGCCCTGCTTCTACTGGAAACACCATATATTTT.